One sample yielded the 28 T cell receptor beta chains listed below, sequenced in a study of brain T cells in children with intractable seizures. Sequencing was performed with immunoSEQ multiplex PCR; in TCRdb, only in-frame clones are kept and a portion is missing. The repertoire holds fewer than 150,000 clones, with under 95% as singletons. The material was peripheral blood, obtained at surgery. All receptors derive from a boy under three years old with hemimegalencephaly and intractable seizures.

The rearrangement joins TRBV6-5 to TRBJ2-5, with 8 bases lining up with TRBD2. Looked up from germline, CDR1 is MNHEY and CDR2 is SVGAGI. V dropped 4 bases and J dropped 2; count of bases not matched to a gene: 6. This CDR3 region has 15 residues. This CDR3 is CASSFQLAAQETQYF. The CDR3 DNA sequence: TGTGCCAGCAGTTTCCAACTAGCGGCACAAGAGACCCAGTACTTC.

V and J are TRBV2 and TRBJ2-7; maybe TRBD1 (6 bases). CDR1 SNHLY and CDR2 FYNNEI come from the germline V gene. Trimming cost V 10 bases and J 0 bases, with 19 bases left between them. This CDR3 spans 15 amino acids. CDR3 bases: TGTGCCATTCCGAAGGGGGAAACCCCCTCCTACGAGCAGTACTTC. Its translation: CAIPKGETPSYEQYF. Supplemented by reference TRBV2 and TRBJ2-7, the full variable domain reads EPEVTQTPSHQVTQMGQEVILRCVPISNHLYFYWYRQILGQKVEFLVSFYNNEISEKSEIFDDQFSVERPDGSNFTLKIRSTKLEDSAMYFCAIPKGETPSYEQYFGPGTRLTVT.

The rearrangement uses TRBV5-1 and TRBJ2-1, with TRBD2 identical over 7 bases. CDR1 and CDR2 from the germline V gene are SGHRS and YFSETQ. CDR3 length equals 16 residues. J gave up 4 bases and V 7 bases, and 14 bases lay outside the gene matches. CDR3 region: CASRGVAGQNYNEQFF. The CDR3 region has the DNA TGCGCCAGCCGAGGAGTAGCGGGTCAGAATTACAATGAGCAGTTCTTC.

The chain links TRBV9 to TRBJ1-2, with D tentatively TRBD1 (5 bases). CDR3 length: 15 residues. Germline V CDR1 and CDR2: SGDLS, YYNGEE. V was pared by 1 base and J by 6 bases, with 16 bases between. The CDR3: CASSVLGVAGDGYTF. CDR3 nucleotide sequence: TGTGCCAGCAGCGTACTGGGGGTGGCAGGTGATGGCTACACCTTC.

V and J are TRBV6-5 and TRBJ1-2; the match to TRBD1 covers 7 bases. This CDR3 comprises 12 residues. Germline V lookup: CDR1 MNHEY, CDR2 SVGAGI. J lost 4 bases, V lost 8 bases, and 4 bases had no gene match. The CDR3 region is CASVQGRYGYTF. DNA of the CDR3: TGTGCCAGCGTACAGGGGCGCTATGGCTACACCTTC.

This chain connects TRBV7-9 to TRBJ2-7, with D perhaps matching TRBD2 (6 bases). Germline loops: CDR1 SEHNR, CDR2 FQNEAQ (reference sequence). Between the trimmed V and J ends, which lost 4 bases and 1 base, there was a span of 17 bases. The CDR3 spans 16 residues. The CDR3 bases are TGTGCCAGCAGCTCCCCAGCGGCGGGGAGATCCTACGAGCAGTACTTC. Translating gives CASSSPAAGRSYEQYF.

The rearrangement joins TRBV9 to TRBJ2-5; a possible D gene is TRBD2 (6 bases). Trimming shortened V by 0 bases and J by 5 bases, and 17 bases separated the two germline ends. This CDR3 has 16 residues. Germline loops: CDR1 SGDLS, CDR2 YYNGEE. CDR3 sequence reads: CASSVATGLPRETQYF. The CDR3 DNA is TGTGCCAGCAGCGTAGCTACGGGACTTCCCCGGGAGACCCAGTACTTC. Full variable domain (outside the CDR3, taken from reference TRBV9 and TRBJ2-5): DSGVTQTPKHLITATGQRVTLRCSPRSGDLSVYWYQQSLDQGLQFLIQYYNGEERAKGNILERFSAQQFPDLHSELNLSSLELGDSALYFCASSVATGLPRETQYFGPGTRLLVL.

The J gene is TRBJ2-7, the V gene TRBV13; TRBD2 matches at 7 bases. CDR1 PRHDT and CDR2 FYEKMQ come from the germline V gene (reference sequence). This CDR3 has 15 residues. V lost 5 bases to trimming and J lost 0 bases; unmatched junction nucleotides: 7. CDR3: CASSALAESSYEQYF. CDR3 sequence (DNA): TGTGCCAGCAGCGCCCTAGCGGAAAGCTCCTACGAGCAGTACTTC. Based on the CDR3 plus reference TRBV13 and TRBJ2-7, the full variable domain is AAGVIQSPRHLIKEKRETATLKCYPIPRHDTVYWYQQGPGQDPQFLISFYEKMQSDKGSIPDRFSAQQFSDYHSELNMSSLELGDSALYFCASSALAESSYEQYFGPGTRLTVT.

For the CDR3, the DNA is TGTGCCAGTAGTATAGAGGCGGTTCAGCCCCAGCATTTT. The encoded protein is CASSIEAVQPQHF. The V gene is TRBV19, the J gene TRBJ1-5; no clear D gene. Germline-derived CDR1 and CDR2 are LNHDA and SQIVND (reference sequence). V shed 0 bases and J shed 6 bases, with 6 bases lying between them. The CDR3 has 13 amino acids.

The CDR3 DNA reads TGTGCCAGCAGCTTCACCGGGGCCGGGGCCGGGGAGCTGTTTTTT. It translates to CASSFTGAGAGELFF. The chain has TRBV7-2 and TRBJ2-2; possibly TRBD1 or TRBD2 for D (5 bases each). This CDR3 has 15 residues. The V gene's germline CDR1 is SGHTA and CDR2 FQGNSA. V was clipped by 3 bases and J by 6 bases, with 14 bases between them.

V usage is TRBV7-3 and J usage is TRBJ1-1; a possible D gene is TRBD1 (5 bases). V shed 3 bases and J shed 4 bases, with 9 bases lying between them. Germline CDR1 and CDR2: SGHTA and FQGTGA. The CDR3 has 13 amino acids. As DNA, the CDR3 is TGTGCCAGCAGCTTGGGGGAACCCACTGAAGCTTTCTTT. Encoded protein: CASSLGEPTEAFF.

This chain links TRBV14 with TRBJ2-7; TRBD1 agrees at 7 bases. This CDR3 has 18 residues. Germline lookup yields CDR1 SGHDN and CDR2 FVKESK. V shed 8 bases and J 3 bases; nucleotides not matched to a gene: 22. As DNA, the CDR3 is TGTGCCAGCGGAGCTACAGGGGATTTTACCAGGGGGAGCTACGAGCAGTACTTC. Encoded protein: CASGATGDFTRGSYEQYF.

This chain links TRBV23-1 with TRBJ2-2, with D perhaps assigned TRBD1 or TRBD2 (5 bases each). TRBV23-1 is known as an ORF, though its function is uncertain. Trimming removed 0 bases from V and 6 bases from J, with 17 bases in between. The CDR3 covers 17 residues. The CDR3 DNA is TGCGCCAGCAGTCAATCTTTCGGCAGGGAGATCTCCGGGGAGCTGTTTTTT. Amino acids: CASSQSFGREISGELFF.

The chain recombines TRBV18 with TRBJ2-3, with D hard to call. The CDR3 covers 14 residues. The germline V and J ends were trimmed by 3 bases and 0 bases, with 7 bases remaining between them. CDR1 is KGHSH, CDR2 LQKENI, per germline. DNA for the CDR3: TGTGCCAGCTCACCTCCCTCTAGCACAGATACGCAGTATTTT. Amino acid sequence: CASSPPSSTDTQYF.

The J gene is TRBJ1-1, the V gene TRBV10-1; 7 bases align to TRBD1. Germline CDR1 is WNHNN and CDR2 is SYGVQD (reference sequence). The trim removed 7 bases at V and 1 base at J, leaving 6 bases unmatched. The CDR3 runs to 14 residues. The chain's CDR3 is CASKGGAANTEAFF. The DNA for the CDR3 is TGCGCCAGCAAAGGGGGCGCGGCGAACACTGAAGCTTTCTTT.

This clone was recorded once. This chain connects TRBV4-2 to TRBJ1-2; 10 nucleotides match TRBD1. The CDR3 is made up of 17 amino acids. V dropped 0 bases and J dropped 4; count of bases not matched to a gene: 8. Germline CDR1 LGHNA, CDR2 YNFKEQ. The CDR3 reads CASSQDQGTGVIYGYTF. For the CDR3, the DNA is TGTGCCAGCAGCCAAGATCAGGGGACAGGGGTAATCTATGGCTACACCTTC.

This chain joins TRBV18 and TRBJ2-1, with 8 bases identical to TRBD1. V was pared by 3 bases and J by 4 bases, with 8 bases of the junction left unmatched. This CDR3 spans 16 amino acids. Per the germline V gene, CDR1 is KGHSH and CDR2 is LQKENI. The CDR3 sequence is CASSPPETGDYNEQFF. The CDR3, as DNA: TGTGCCAGCTCACCTCCAGAGACAGGGGATTACAATGAGCAGTTCTTC.

This clone was detected once. In DNA form, the CDR3 reads TGTGCCAGCAGTTCCTATTACGGCCTAGCGGTACCCTACGAGCAGTACTTC. Translating gives CASSSYYGLAVPYEQYF. This chain joins TRBV27 and TRBJ2-7; 7 bases match TRBD2. The CDR3 is 17 residues long. Germline CDR1 MNHEY, CDR2 SMNVEV (reference sequence). V was clipped by 4 bases and J by 2 bases; unmatched bases: 14.

The chain uses TRBV11-2 and TRBJ1-2; tentative D call: TRBD1 (6 bases). V was pared by 0 bases and J by 7 bases, with 9 bases between. CDR1 is SGHAT, CDR2 FQNNGV, per germline. CDR3 length: 13 amino acids. The CDR3 is CASSLDRGVGYTF. Here the CDR3 DNA reads TGTGCCAGCAGCTTAGATAGGGGGGTTGGCTACACCTTC.

This rearrangement joins TRBV9 to TRBJ1-6; 7 bases line up with TRBD1. This CDR3 is 14 amino acids long. V shed 4 bases and J 7 bases; nucleotides not matched to a gene: 5. Per the germline V gene, CDR1 is SGDLS and CDR2 is YYNGEE. This chain's CDR3 is CASSPPGQNSPLHF. CDR3 sequence (DNA): TGTGCCAGCAGCCCACCGGGACAGAATTCACCCCTCCACTTT.

The gene calls are TRBV7-9 and TRBJ1-4; D might be TRBD1 (6 bases). The CDR3 runs to 15 residues. Trimming removed 7 bases from V and 0 bases from J, with 12 bases in between. The germline CDR1 and CDR2 sequences are SEHNR and FQNEAQ (reference sequence). CDR3 amino acids: CASTGVPTTNEKLFF. Written as DNA, the CDR3 is TGTGCCAGCACAGGGGTCCCCACAACTAATGAAAAACTGTTTTTT. Filled out from reference TRBV7-9 and TRBJ1-4, the complete variable domain reads DTGVSQNPRHKITKRGQNVTFRCDPISEHNRLYWYRQTLGQGPEFLTYFQNEAQLEKSRLLSDRFSAERPKGSFSTLEIQRTEQGDSAMYLCASTGVPTTNEKLFFGSGTQLSVL.

The V gene is TRBV27, the J gene TRBJ2-1, with 8 positions matching TRBD2. Germline V CDR1 and CDR2: MNHEY, SMNVEV (reference sequence). The CDR3 runs 15 residues. J gave up 5 bases and V 5 bases, and 8 bases lay outside the gene matches. For the CDR3, the DNA is TGTGCCAGCAGTCCAGGACTAGCCGGCGACAATGAGCAGTTCTTC. Its protein is CASSPGLAGDNEQFF.

V gene TRBV5-4 combines with J gene TRBJ2-3; tentative D call: TRBD2 (6 bases). Deletions cut 2 bases from V and 4 bases from J, with 11 bases between. This CDR3 is 14 amino acids long. CDR1 is SGHNT, CDR2 YYREEE, per germline (reference sequence). CDR3 DNA sequence: TGTGCCAGCAGCTTACGTCGGGAGTCAGATACGCAGTATTTT. As protein: CASSLRRESDTQYF.

The chain joins TRBV28 to TRBJ1-2; 12 positions match TRBD1. CDR1 and CDR2 (germline): MDHEN, SYDVKM. J was trimmed by 4 bases and V by 5 bases; bases with no gene match: 8. The CDR3 is 16 amino acids. CDR3 coding DNA: TGTGCCAGCAGTCTGACCGGGACAGGGGGCTCCTATGGCTACACCTTC. This encodes CASSLTGTGGSYGYTF.

The V call is TRBV7-2, the J call TRBJ1-1, with D possibly being TRBD1 (5 bases). V lost 4 bases, J lost 1 base, and 10 bases lay in between. The germline V gene encodes CDR1 SGHTA and CDR2 FQGNSA. The CDR3 has 14 amino acids. The chain's CDR3 is CASSYEGTNTEAFF. The CDR3 DNA reads as TGTGCCAGCAGCTACGAGGGGACGAACACTGAAGCTTTCTTT.

The rearrangement links TRBV28 to TRBJ1-1, with D unresolved. This CDR3 region has 15 residues. V lost 7 bases, J lost 0 bases, and 15 bases lay in between. CDR1 is MDHEN, CDR2 SYDVKM, per germline. CDR3: CASTPAAGLNTEAFF. Written as DNA, the CDR3 is TGTGCCAGCACCCCAGCTGCGGGCCTGAACACTGAAGCTTTCTTT.

The chain couples TRBV6-6 to TRBJ1-1, with D maybe TRBD1 (5 bases). Trimming took 0 bases from V and 5 from J, leaving 13 bases between them. Germline-derived CDR1 and CDR2 are MNHNY and SVGAGI (reference sequence). The CDR3 runs to 15 residues. CDR3 in amino acids: CASSYSPGRGTEAFF. As DNA, the CDR3 is TGTGCCAGCAGTTACTCTCCGGGGCGGGGGACTGAAGCTTTCTTT.

This sequence joins TRBV5-1 and TRBJ2-3, with 12 bases fitting TRBD2. The CDR3 consists of 16 residues. Germline-derived CDR1 and CDR2 are SGHRS and YFSETQ. The trim removed 3 bases at V and 2 bases at J, leaving 4 bases unmatched. The CDR3 protein is CASSSSGRAPTDTQYF. In DNA, the CDR3 is TGCGCCAGCAGCTCTAGCGGGAGGGCCCCCACAGATACGCAGTATTTT. Together with reference TRBV5-1 and TRBJ2-3, the CDR3 gives the full variable domain: KAGVTQTPRYLIKTRGQQVTLSCSPISGHRSVSWYQQTPGQGLQFLFEYFSETQRNKGNFPGRFSGRQFSNSRSEMNVSTLELGDSALYLCASSSSGRAPTDTQYFGPGTRLTVL.